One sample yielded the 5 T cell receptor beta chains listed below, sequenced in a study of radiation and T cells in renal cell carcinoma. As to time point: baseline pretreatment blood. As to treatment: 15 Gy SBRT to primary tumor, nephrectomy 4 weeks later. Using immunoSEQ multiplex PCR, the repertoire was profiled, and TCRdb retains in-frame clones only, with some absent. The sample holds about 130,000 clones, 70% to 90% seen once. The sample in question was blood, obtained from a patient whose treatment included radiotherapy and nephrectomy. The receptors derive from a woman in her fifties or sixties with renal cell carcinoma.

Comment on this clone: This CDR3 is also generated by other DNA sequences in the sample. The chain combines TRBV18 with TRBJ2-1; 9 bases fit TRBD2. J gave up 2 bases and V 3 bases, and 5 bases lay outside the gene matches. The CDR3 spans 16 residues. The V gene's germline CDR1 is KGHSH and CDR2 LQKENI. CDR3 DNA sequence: TGTGCCAGCTCACCCGGGAGCGGGGGGACCTACAATGAGCAGTTCTTC. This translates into CASSPGSGGTYNEQFF.

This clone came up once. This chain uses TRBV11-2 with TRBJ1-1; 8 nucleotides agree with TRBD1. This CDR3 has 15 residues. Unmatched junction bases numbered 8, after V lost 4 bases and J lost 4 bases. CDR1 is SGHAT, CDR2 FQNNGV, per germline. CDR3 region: CASSSLQGGATEAFF. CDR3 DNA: TGTGCCAGCAGCTCCTTACAGGGGGGTGCCACTGAAGCTTTCTTT.

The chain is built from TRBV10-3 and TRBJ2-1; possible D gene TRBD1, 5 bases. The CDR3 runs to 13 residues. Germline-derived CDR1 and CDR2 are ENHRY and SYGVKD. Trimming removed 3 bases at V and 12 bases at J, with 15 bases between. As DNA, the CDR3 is TGTGCCATCAGTGAAGGGGTATCACGTTGGCAGTTCTTC. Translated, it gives CAISEGVSRWQFF.

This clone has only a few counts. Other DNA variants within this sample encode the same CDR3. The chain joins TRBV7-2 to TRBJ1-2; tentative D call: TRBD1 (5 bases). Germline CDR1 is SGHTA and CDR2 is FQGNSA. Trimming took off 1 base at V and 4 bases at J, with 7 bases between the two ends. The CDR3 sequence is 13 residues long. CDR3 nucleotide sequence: TGTGCCAGCAGCTTAGGAACAGGCTATGGCTACACCTTC. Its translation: CASSLGTGYGYTF.

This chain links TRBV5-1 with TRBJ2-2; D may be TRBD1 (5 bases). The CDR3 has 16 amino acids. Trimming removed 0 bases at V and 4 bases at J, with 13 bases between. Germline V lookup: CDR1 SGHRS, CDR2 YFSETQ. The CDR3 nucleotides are TGCGCCAGCAGCTTGGCCCTAGGGGTCGGCACCGGGGAGCTGTTTTTT. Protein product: CASSLALGVGTGELFF. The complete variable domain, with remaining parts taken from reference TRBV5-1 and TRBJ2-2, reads KAGVTQTPRYLIKTRGQQVTLSCSPISGHRSVSWYQQTPGQGLQFLFEYFSETQRNKGNFPGRFSGRQFSNSRSEMNVSTLELGDSALYLCASSLALGVGTGELFFGEGSRLTVL.